This TCR beta chain was observed in a study of blood T cell repertoires in COVID-19. Study details: The cDNA or gDNA used as material had been derived from T cells, B-cell-depleted T cells, or PBMCs.

Cohort placement rested on clinical history that participants reported themselves. Libraries were prepared by immunoSEQ multiplex PCR; TCRdb keeps only in-frame clonotypes and omits some of them. The repertoire holds about 480,000 clones, roughly 90% seen once, with about 2% in the top ten. Sequenced material: PBMCs or T cells enriched from blood (not recorded which). The TCR was taken from a middle-aged woman who had recovered from COVID-19.

CDR3: CASSPPGVYEQYF. CDR3 nucleotide sequence: TGTGCCAGCTCACCACCGGGAGTTTACGAGCAGTACTTC. This chain links TRBV18 with TRBJ2-7, with D possibly matching TRBD2 (5 bases). The CDR3 runs 13 residues. The V end lost 0 bases, the J end lost 4 bases, and 7 bases lay between the germline ends. Germline CDR1 KGHSH, CDR2 LQKENI.